These 22 T cell receptor beta chains originate from one sample sequenced in a study of cytomegalovirus exposure and HLA in healthy donors. PCR involved 60 Vbeta and 13 Jbeta primers. Generated by immunoSEQ multiplex PCR, the TCRdb table keeps only in-frame clones and is missing some. Of around 190,000 clones in the sample, about four fifths are singletons; the top ten hold roughly 0.99%. Sequences were obtained from PBMCs. These receptors all come from a middle-aged woman in good health and CMV-seronegative.

A few counts support this clone. The V and J genes are TRBV4-2 and TRBJ2-3; 10 nucleotides line up with TRBD2. V was clipped by 4 bases and J by 3 bases; unmatched bases: 4. This CDR3 is built from 15 residues. Germline CDR1 is LGHNA and CDR2 is YNFKEQ. CDR3 nucleotides: TGTGCCAGCAGCCGTGCTAGCGGGAGTACAGATACGCAGTATTTT. The encoded protein is CASSRASGSTDTQYF.

The chain joins TRBV5-6 to TRBJ2-1; 10 bases fit TRBD2. The trim removed 7 bases at V and 0 bases at J, leaving 16 bases unmatched. The CDR3 covers 19 residues. Germline values: CDR1 SGHDT, CDR2 YYEEEE. The CDR3 sequence: CASGPPLAGDLSSYNEQFF. The CDR3 DNA follows: TGTGCCAGCGGTCCACCTCTAGCGGGAGACCTGAGCTCCTACAATGAGCAGTTCTTC.

This sequence joins TRBV5-5 and TRBJ1-3; D unresolved. V was pared by 4 bases and J by 0 bases, with 8 bases between. This CDR3 has 14 residues. Germline CDR1 SGHKS, CDR2 YYEKEE (reference sequence). This CDR3 is CASSTGSSGNTIYF. CDR3 sequence (DNA): TGTGCCAGCAGCACCGGGAGCTCTGGAAACACCATATATTTT.

This chain uses TRBV5-1 with TRBJ1-1; 9 bases are shared with TRBD1. J was trimmed by 5 bases and V by 3 bases; bases with no gene match: 14. CDR1 and CDR2 (germline): SGHRS, YFSETQ. The CDR3 is 17 residues long. The CDR3 loop reads CASSYSGTGLLSTEAFF. The DNA of the CDR3 is TGCGCCAGCAGCTACTCCGGGACAGGGCTTCTGAGTACTGAAGCTTTCTTT.

V usage is TRBV4-2 and J usage is TRBJ1-3; 7 bases agree with TRBD1. The length of the CDR3 is 15 residues. The germline V gene has CDR1 LGHNA and CDR2 YNFKEQ. V lost 0 bases to trimming and J lost 3 bases; unmatched junction nucleotides: 2. In DNA, the CDR3 is TGTGCCAGCAGCCAAGATCAGGGGGGTGGAAACACCATATATTTT. Translation: CASSQDQGGGNTIYF.

The rearrangement links TRBV27 to TRBJ2-5; D perhaps matches TRBD2 (6 bases). Germline V lookup: CDR1 MNHEY, CDR2 SMNVEV (reference sequence). With 3 bases removed from V and 1 base from J, the gap between germline ends came to 12 bases. The CDR3 length is 15 residues. Here the CDR3 DNA reads TGTGCCAGCAGTTTGGGTGGGAGGTTCCAAGAGACCCAGTACTTC. This encodes CASSLGGRFQETQYF.

This sequence joins TRBV29-1 and TRBJ2-2, with TRBD2 identical over 9 bases. CDR1 and CDR2 from the germline V gene are SQVTM and ANQGSEA. With V trimmed by 6 bases and J by 4 bases, 9 bases remained unmatched. The CDR3 totals 15 residues. The CDR3 DNA sequence: TGCAGCGTCGGCGGAGGCGGGAGGGGCACCGGGGAGCTGTTTTTT. It codes for CSVGGGGRGTGELFF.

This chain connects TRBV30 to TRBJ2-7, with D possibly TRBD1 on 6 matching bases. The germline V gene has CDR1 GTSNPN and CDR2 SVGIG (reference sequence). V was shortened by 1 base and J by 4 bases, with 8 bases between the two germline ends. There are 12 residues in the CDR3. This chain's CDR3 is CAWSATGYEQYV. Here the CDR3 DNA reads TGTGCCTGGAGTGCCACAGGGTACGAGCAGTACGTC.

The chain is built from TRBV19 and TRBJ2-1; D perhaps matches TRBD2 (5 bases). The V end was cut by 5 bases, the J end by 0 bases, with 8 bases between. CDR1 and CDR2 (germline): LNHDA, SQIVND (reference sequence). The CDR3 covers 14 residues. The chain's CDR3 is CASSLGSSYNEQFF. In DNA, the CDR3 is TGTGCCAGTAGTTTAGGGAGCTCCTACAATGAGCAGTTCTTC.

The chain uses TRBV6-1 and TRBJ1-4; no clear D gene. V lost 6 bases and J lost 8, with 10 bases in between. In germline, CDR1 is MNHNS, CDR2 SASEGT. This CDR3 region has 12 residues. The CDR3, as DNA: TGTGCCAGCAGCTTATTCAGAGAAAAACTGTTTTTT. Its protein product is CASSLFREKLFF.

The V and J genes are TRBV6-5 and TRBJ1-5; 9 nucleotides line up with TRBD1. This CDR3 is built from 13 residues. The trim removed 5 bases at V and 7 bases at J, leaving 3 bases unmatched. The germline gives CDR1 MNHEY, CDR2 SVGAGI. The CDR3 DNA reads as TGTGCCAGCAGTAGGGACAGGGACCAGCCCCAGCATTTT. Translating it yields CASSRDRDQPQHF.

The chain recombines TRBV18 with TRBJ2-3; 10 bases map to TRBD1. The CDR3 runs to 17 residues. From germline, CDR1 is KGHSH and CDR2 LQKENI. V shed 3 bases and J 5 bases; nucleotides not matched to a gene: 11. CDR3 bases: TGTGCCAGCTCACCTACGATACCGGGACAGGGGATAGATACGCAGTATTTT. Its translation is CASSPTIPGQGIDTQYF.

V is TRBV5-1 and J is TRBJ2-1; 14 nucleotides agree with TRBD2. The CDR3 has 16 amino acids. Trimming cost V 5 bases and J 7 bases; bases outside gene matches: 8. Germline V CDR1 and CDR2: SGHRS, YFSETQ. The CDR3: CASSAEGTSGSNEQFF. CDR3 coding DNA: TGCGCCAGCAGTGCTGAAGGGACTAGCGGGAGTAATGAGCAGTTCTTC.

The chain joins TRBV21-1 to TRBJ2-1; TRBD2 is the table's D call, not checked against the DNA. TRBV21-1 represents a pseudogene. This CDR3 spans 19 amino acids. The CDR3 DNA is TGTGCCAGCAGCAAAAGGTGGGGGAGGTTGGCTTATTCATACAATGAGCAGTTCTTC. It yields the protein CASSKRWGRLAYSYNEQFF.

V is TRBV15 and J is TRBJ2-1; 10 nucleotides align to TRBD2. J was trimmed by 9 bases and V by 0 bases; bases with no gene match: 5. CDR3 length equals 15 residues. The germline V gene has CDR1 LNHNV and CDR2 YYDKDF (reference sequence). As DNA, the CDR3 is TGTGCCACCAGCAGAGATACTAGCGGGATAAGTGAGCAGTTCTTC. Translating gives CATSRDTSGISEQFF. Full variable domain (rest looked up from reference TRBV15 and TRBJ2-1): DAMVIQNPRYQVTQFGKPVTLSCSQTLNHNVMYWYQQKSSQAPKLLFHYYDKDFNNEADTPDNFQSRRPNTSFCFLDIRSPGLGDTAMYLCATSRDTSGISEQFFGPGTRLTVL.

A few counts support this clone. The CDR3 loop reads CASSLDIGASEQYV. The CDR3 coding sequence is TGTGCCAGCAGCTTGGATATTGGGGCTAGCGAGCAGTACGTC. The V gene is TRBV5-4, the J gene TRBJ2-7; D perhaps matches TRBD1 (5 bases). The CDR3 consists of 14 residues. Germline CDR1 is SGHNT and CDR2 is YYREEE (reference sequence). The germline V and J ends were trimmed by 0 bases and 6 bases, with 13 bases remaining between them.

This clone was observed a handful of times. V gene TRBV9 combines with J gene TRBJ2-1; 10 bases map to TRBD2. Germline V CDR1 and CDR2: SGDLS, YYNGEE. The CDR3 covers 15 residues. J lost 7 bases, V lost 3 bases, and 7 bases had no gene match. CDR3 in amino acids: CASSESGRDYNEQFF. The CDR3 DNA follows: TGTGCCAGCAGCGAAAGCGGGAGGGACTATAATGAGCAGTTCTTC.

This clone has a handful of counts. V is TRBV14 and J is TRBJ2-3; a possible D gene is TRBD2 (5 bases). Germline values: CDR1 SGHDN, CDR2 FVKESK. Trimming stripped 8 bases from V and 10 bases from J, with 19 bases between. The CDR3 contains 13 residues. The CDR3 bases are TGTGCCAGCTCAGGCGTTCCAGCGGCCCCGCAGTATTTT. Amino acids: CASSGVPAAPQYF.

The chain carries TRBV4-3 and TRBJ1-5, with TRBD1 identical over 8 bases. This CDR3 contains 15 residues. The ends lost 2 bases at V and 6 bases at J; junction bases unmatched: 6. Germline V gene sequence: CDR1 LGHNA, CDR2 YSLEER. The chain's CDR3 is CASSQTTGGSQPQHF. The CDR3 DNA is TGCGCCAGCAGCCAAACAACAGGGGGTAGTCAGCCCCAGCATTTT.

The chain recombines TRBV2 with TRBJ2-1, with 10 bases lining up with TRBD2. The V gene end was trimmed by 3 bases and the J gene end by 6 bases; junction bases not matched to a gene: 8. This CDR3 is 16 amino acids long. Germline loops: CDR1 SNHLY, CDR2 FYNNEI. The chain's CDR3 is CASSDPSGRVLNEQFF. The CDR3 DNA follows: TGTGCCAGCAGTGATCCTAGCGGGAGAGTACTCAATGAGCAGTTCTTC.

The chain links TRBV10-3 to TRBJ1-5; no firm D call. Germline-derived CDR1 and CDR2 are ENHRY and SYGVKD. Deletions cut 3 bases from V and 0 bases from J, with 6 bases between. This CDR3 comprises 14 residues. CDR3: CAISDVYSNQPQHF. The CDR3 nucleotides read TGTGCCATCAGTGACGTCTATAGCAATCAGCCCCAGCATTTT.

A single count supports this clone. The chain joins TRBV4-1 to TRBJ1-2; tentatively, D is TRBD1 (5 bases). The ends were cut back, 4 bases at V and 5 bases at J, with 17 bases in the middle. This CDR3 is built from 15 residues. The germline V gene has CDR1 MGHRA and CDR2 YSYEKL. Here the CDR3 reads CASSPPTTDSYGYTF. The CDR3 bases are TGCGCCAGCAGCCCTCCTACAACCGACAGTTATGGCTACACCTTC.